A single sample is the source of the 11 T cell receptor beta chains below, sequenced in a study of PD-1 blockade in classical Hodgkin lymphoma. Time point defined: newly diagnosed, previously untreated cHL patient sample. Produced via immunoSEQ multiplex PCR; TCRdb's table is partial and in-frame only. The data contain 70,000 or so clones, over 90% of them seen just once; the ten biggest clones take up roughly 2.6%. Sequencing was carried out using peripheral blood mononuclear cells (PBMCs). The receptors were sampled from a human donor with classical Hodgkin lymphoma.

CDR3 loop: CASSALSGGRETQYF. CDR3 bases: TGTGCCAGTAGCGCCCTTTCAGGGGGCCGAGAGACCCAGTACTTC. The rearrangement uses TRBV19 and TRBJ2-5; TRBD1 aligns across 8 bases. The CDR3 spans 15 residues. Germline V gene data show CDR1 as LNHDA and CDR2 as SQIVND (reference sequence). After removal of 6 bases from V and 4 bases from J, the junction contained 10 bases not matched to a gene.

This chain uses TRBV19 with TRBJ2-7; D may be TRBD1 (5 bases). The CDR3 is made up of 14 amino acids. Germline CDR1 is LNHDA and CDR2 is SQIVND (reference sequence). The V end lost 4 bases, the J end lost 0 bases, and 10 bases lay between the germline ends. The CDR3 protein is CASSRSGSSYEQYF. In nucleotides, the CDR3 is TGTGCCAGTAGTAGGTCAGGGTCCTCCTACGAGCAGTACTTC.

The gene calls are TRBV28 and TRBJ1-2; TRBD1 matches 7 bases. V shed 6 bases and J 5 bases; nucleotides not matched to a gene: 9. This CDR3 is built from 14 residues. Germline V CDR1 and CDR2: MDHEN, SYDVKM. The CDR3 spells CASSPGTAQYGYTF. The CDR3 DNA is TGTGCCAGCAGCCCCGGGACAGCGCAATATGGCTACACCTTC.

V usage is TRBV5-1 and J usage is TRBJ2-3; 7 bases fit TRBD1. The CDR3 spans 15 residues. Germline V gives CDR1 SGHRS, CDR2 YFSETQ. After removal of 2 bases from V and 2 bases from J, the junction contained 5 bases not matched to a gene. The CDR3 spells CASSFTGQPTDTQYF. As DNA, the CDR3 is TGCGCCAGCAGCTTTACGGGACAGCCCACAGATACGCAGTATTTT.

The chain has TRBV9 and TRBJ1-2, with 8 bases fitting TRBD1. Germline assignment: CDR1 SGDLS and CDR2 YYNGEE. This CDR3 region has 16 residues. With 0 bases clipped from V and 1 base from J, the junction kept 5 bases outside the gene matches. This CDR3 reads CASSVDPGGLNYGYTF. CDR3 DNA sequence: TGTGCCAGCAGCGTAGACCCAGGGGGCCTTAACTATGGCTACACCTTC.

The CDR3 nucleotides are TGCGCCAGCAGCCAAGACAGACGGCAGACGCGGGGTAATCAGCCCCAGCATTTT. As protein: CASSQDRRQTRGNQPQHF. V is TRBV4-1 and J is TRBJ1-5; D is unresolved. The CDR3 is made up of 18 amino acids. Germline CDR1 and CDR2: MGHRA and YSYEKL. V was cut by 0 bases and J by 4 bases, with 19 bases left in between.

The chain is built from TRBV5-1 and TRBJ1-4; D is unresolved. The V end lost 0 bases, the J end lost 3 bases, and 6 bases lay between the germline ends. This CDR3 is built from 14 residues. Germline V gives CDR1 SGHRS, CDR2 YFSETQ. The CDR3 DNA is TGCGCCAGCAGCTTGGGGGCGGCTAATGAAAAACTGTTTTTT. Protein sequence: CASSLGAANEKLFF.

The rearrangement joins TRBV7-2 to TRBJ2-3, with a weak D call TRBD1 (5 bases). Germline lookup yields CDR1 SGHTA and CDR2 FQGNSA. This CDR3 is 16 amino acids long. The V and J ends lost 5 bases and 3 bases respectively, with 18 bases between them. CDR3 region: CASSGQGLLVTDTQYF. The CDR3 DNA reads as TGTGCCAGCAGCGGGCAGGGTTTGTTGGTGACAGATACGCAGTATTTT.

This chain connects TRBV11-1 to TRBJ2-2; a weak D match, TRBD2 (6 bases). V lost 2 bases and J lost 4, with 11 bases in between. Germline V lookup: CDR1 SGHAT, CDR2 FQDESV (reference sequence). CDR3 length: 15 amino acids. The DNA for the CDR3 is TGTGCCAGCAGCTTACGGGACTTCCTCACCGGGGAGCTGTTTTTT. The encoded protein is CASSLRDFLTGELFF.

In this sample, this clone turned up a few times. The genes are TRBV5-1 and TRBJ2-3, with 10 bases identical to TRBD2. The CDR3 covers 16 residues. Germline V gene sequence: CDR1 SGHRS, CDR2 YFSETQ. Trimming took 2 bases from V and 3 from J; bases not matched to a gene: 6. For the CDR3, the DNA is TGCGCCAGCAGCTTCATGACTAGCGGGCCTACAGATACGCAGTATTTT. Residues: CASSFMTSGPTDTQYF.

The chain joins TRBV10-3 to TRBJ2-1, with D unclear. Germline V lookup: CDR1 ENHRY, CDR2 SYGVKD. The CDR3 sequence is 14 residues long. V shed 3 bases and J shed 10 bases, with 16 bases lying between them. The CDR3 sequence: CAISEDFSKPEQFF. CDR3 DNA sequence: TGTGCCATCAGTGAAGACTTTTCCAAGCCCGAGCAGTTCTTC.